Presented here are 27 T cell receptor beta chains from one specimen sequenced in a study of cytomegalovirus exposure and HLA in healthy donors. The study ran its PCR with 60 Vbeta and 13 Jbeta primers. The assay was immunoSEQ multiplex PCR, and TCRdb's table has in-frame clones only and misses some. The table lists some 140,000 clones, roughly 80% of them singletons. Sequenced: PBMCs. The receptors were gathered from a man in his forties or fifties in good health and CMV-seronegative.

This chain uses TRBV9 with TRBJ2-5, with D tentatively TRBD1 (5 bases). The CDR3 totals 14 residues. Germline V gives CDR1 SGDLS, CDR2 YYNGEE. Trimming removed 3 bases from V and 1 base from J, with 10 bases in between. The CDR3 DNA follows: TGTGCCAGCAGCGCCAGACAGACCCAAGAGACCCAGTACTTC. Translating it yields CASSARQTQETQYF.

This clone was counted only a few times. The V gene is TRBV7-2, the J gene TRBJ1-2; weak D call: TRBD1 (6 bases). The germline V gene encodes CDR1 SGHTA and CDR2 FQGNSA. The CDR3 consists of 14 residues. CDR3 sequence (DNA): TGTGCTACGAGTGGGGGAGGGGGAAACAATGGCTACACCTTC. Its translation: CATSGGGGNNGYTF.

This clone came up once. The J gene is TRBJ1-2, the V gene TRBV19; a possible D gene is TRBD1 (5 bases). The germline V gene encodes CDR1 LNHDA and CDR2 SQIVND (reference sequence). V lost 5 bases and J 8 bases, leaving 12 bases between the germline ends. The CDR3 covers 12 residues. The CDR3 protein is CASSPVQGGYTF. The DNA for the CDR3 is TGTGCCAGTAGTCCGGTCCAGGGCGGCTACACCTTC.

The chain couples TRBV11-1 to TRBJ2-3, with a possible D match to TRBD2 (6 bases). CDR3 length: 14 residues. V dropped 4 bases and J dropped 4 bases, with 12 bases sitting between them. The germline gives CDR1 SGHAT, CDR2 FQDESV (reference sequence). The CDR3 DNA follows: TGTGCCAGCAGCTCGAGACTAGGGTCAGATACGCAGTATTTT. It is translated as CASSSRLGSDTQYF.

This chain joins TRBV6-4 and TRBJ1-5, with a possible D match to TRBD1 (5 bases). The V gene lost 8 bases and the J gene lost 7 bases, with 15 bases spanning the gap. CDR1 MRHNA and CDR2 SNTAGT come from the germline V gene. The CDR3 is 13 residues long. Here the CDR3 reads CASGRERGQPQHF. CDR3 in DNA: TGTGCCAGCGGACGGGAGAGGGGCCAGCCCCAGCATTTT.

The chain is built from TRBV7-9 and TRBJ1-1; 8 bases fit TRBD1. V lost 6 bases to trimming and J lost 1 base; unmatched junction nucleotides: 7. The CDR3 runs to 15 residues. In germline, CDR1 is SEHNR, CDR2 FQNEAQ (reference sequence). The CDR3 region is CASRRTGTGNTEAFF. DNA for the CDR3: TGTGCCAGCAGGCGGACCGGGACAGGGAACACTGAAGCTTTCTTT.

The rearrangement uses TRBV6-4 and TRBJ1-6; 7 nucleotides line up with TRBD1. Germline-derived CDR1 and CDR2 are MRHNA and SNTAGT. This CDR3 region has 13 residues. V lost 5 bases to trimming and J lost 10 bases; unmatched junction nucleotides: 5. The CDR3 is CASSLTGDSPLHF. CDR3 DNA sequence: TGTGCCAGCAGTTTAACAGGGGACTCACCCCTCCACTTT.

The V and J genes are TRBV15 and TRBJ1-5, with 11 nucleotides matching TRBD1. V shed 0 bases and J 0 bases; nucleotides not matched to a gene: 7. This CDR3 contains 19 residues. Germline V gene sequence: CDR1 LNHNV, CDR2 YYDKDF (reference sequence). The CDR3: CATSRDRDRGWGSNQPQHF. The CDR3 DNA is TGTGCCACCAGCAGAGATCGGGACAGGGGGTGGGGTAGCAATCAGCCCCAGCATTTT.

V gene TRBV7-3 combines with J gene TRBJ2-2; 12 positions agree with TRBD2. The CDR3 length is 16 residues. After removal of 3 bases from V and 2 bases from J, the junction contained 1 base not matched to a gene. Germline CDR1 reads SGHTA; CDR2 reads FQGTGA. This chain's CDR3 is CASSFGLAGNTGELFF. The CDR3 DNA is TGTGCCAGCAGCTTTGGACTAGCGGGAAACACCGGGGAGCTGTTTTTT.

The genes are TRBV18 and TRBJ2-7, with a possible D match to TRBD1 (5 bases). This CDR3 comprises 13 residues. Trimming took off 0 bases at V and 4 bases at J, with 7 bases between the two ends. The germline V gene encodes CDR1 KGHSH and CDR2 LQKENI. The CDR3 DNA follows: TGTGCCAGCTCACCACCGACAGCTTACGAGCAGTACTTC. This encodes CASSPPTAYEQYF.

The chain combines TRBV2 with TRBJ2-7; D is possibly TRBD1 (6 bases). CDR3 length: 13 residues. V lost 4 bases and J lost 3, with 10 bases in between. Germline lookup yields CDR1 SNHLY and CDR2 FYNNEI. CDR3 sequence: CASSVDSLYEQYF. In DNA, the CDR3 is TGTGCCAGCAGTGTGGACAGCCTCTACGAGCAGTACTTC.

V and J are TRBV7-3 and TRBJ2-1, with TRBD2 matching over 8 bases. The J segment lost 9 bases and the V segment lost 2 bases, leaving 9 bases of the junction unmatched. Germline CDR1 is SGHTA and CDR2 is FQGTGA. CDR3 length: 15 amino acids. CDR3 DNA sequence: TGTGCCAGCAGCTTATTTGGGGCGGGGGGTTTTGAGCAGTTCTTC. Encoded protein: CASSLFGAGGFEQFF.

The chain couples TRBV5-1 to TRBJ2-1; D unresolved. Germline CDR1 SGHRS, CDR2 YFSETQ. The CDR3 runs to 17 residues. The V end was cut by 0 bases, the J end by 9 bases, with 22 bases between. The CDR3 sequence: CASSLETRSASLGEQFF. CDR3 in DNA: TGCGCCAGCAGCTTGGAAACCAGGTCGGCCAGTTTAGGTGAGCAGTTCTTC.

The chain is built from TRBV5-4 and TRBJ2-5; D remains ambiguous. The CDR3 totals 11 residues. V lost 2 bases and J 13 bases, leaving 12 bases between the germline ends. Per germline, CDR1 SGHNT and CDR2 YYREEE (reference sequence). This chain's CDR3 is CASSFGQEWYF. For the CDR3, the DNA is TGTGCCAGCAGCTTTGGCCAGGAATGGTACTTC.

The CDR3 region is CAWSGTGDPYEQYF. DNA of the CDR3: TGTGCCTGGAGTGGGACAGGGGACCCCTACGAGCAGTACTTC. The rearrangement links TRBV30 to TRBJ2-5; 9 nucleotides agree with TRBD1. TRBJ2-7 explains the end of the DNA better; the J call may be wrong. Germline CDR1 GTSNPN, CDR2 SVGIG (reference sequence). CDR3 length equals 14 residues.

J is TRBJ2-5 and V is TRBV11-2, with D possibly matching TRBD2 (6 bases). The CDR3 covers 13 residues. V was shortened by 5 bases and J by 3 bases, with 10 bases between the two germline ends. The germline V gene encodes CDR1 SGHAT and CDR2 FQNNGV. The CDR3 DNA reads TGTGCCAGCAGCCCCCCGGGAGAAGAGACCCAGTACTTC. It codes for CASSPPGEETQYF.

The rearrangement uses TRBV11-1 and TRBJ2-3; 9 nucleotides line up with TRBD1. CDR1 is SGHAT, CDR2 FQDESV, per germline (reference sequence). The CDR3 has 15 residues. The ends lost 3 bases at V and 6 bases at J; junction bases unmatched: 7. The CDR3 DNA follows: TGTGCCAGCAGCTTGAACACAGGGGGCTCGGATACGCAGTATTTT. It encodes CASSLNTGGSDTQYF.

This sequence joins TRBV5-1 and TRBJ2-2; D is undetermined. The germline V and J ends were trimmed by 4 bases and 3 bases, with 10 bases remaining between them. CDR3 size: 14 residues. Germline CDR1 and CDR2: SGHRS and YFSETQ. For the CDR3, the DNA is TGCGCCAGCAGCCGAGCACTGGACACCGGGGAGCTGTTTTTT. Translated: CASSRALDTGELFF.

V gene TRBV4-1 combines with J gene TRBJ2-5; D not resolved. In germline, CDR1 is MGHRA, CDR2 YSYEKL. The CDR3 spans 14 residues. The V end was cut by 0 bases, the J end by 5 bases, with 10 bases between. DNA for the CDR3: TGCGCCAGCAGCCAAGACCCCAGGATCGAGACCCAGTACTTC. As protein: CASSQDPRIETQYF.

J is TRBJ2-7 and V is TRBV9; 8 bases fit TRBD1. The V segment lost 4 bases and the J segment 4 bases; nucleotides outside the gene matches: 7. Germline CDR1 reads SGDLS; CDR2 reads YYNGEE. This CDR3 is 14 amino acids long. CDR3: CASSPRGRGYEQYF. Here the CDR3 DNA reads TGTGCCAGCAGCCCCAGGGGGCGAGGGTACGAGCAGTACTTC.

The rearrangement uses TRBV7-2 and TRBJ2-5; 10 bases fit TRBD2. Near its end, the DNA agrees better with TRBJ2-7, so the J call may be wrong. The CDR3 is 15 amino acids. Germline CDR1 and CDR2: SGHTA and FQGNSA. The CDR3 nucleotides are TGTGCCAGCAGCCCCGGACTAGCGGTTTCCTACGAGCAGTACTTC. Its translation is CASSPGLAVSYEQYF.

Notes on this clone: Other DNA sequences in this specimen translate into the identical CDR3. The chain has TRBV27 and TRBJ2-7, with TRBD2 matching 13 bases. Germline trimming cut 4 bases from V and 3 bases from J; bases unmatched to any gene: 3. This CDR3 comprises 15 residues. Looked up from germline, CDR1 is MNHEY and CDR2 is SMNVEV (reference sequence). CDR3 nucleotides: TGTGCCAGCAGTTCAAGACTAGCGGGAGGCTACGAGCAGTACTTC. Translated, it gives CASSSRLAGGYEQYF.

This clone was seen only a few times. The chain is built from TRBV7-9 and TRBJ1-4; TRBD1 aligns across 9 bases. After removal of 6 bases from V and 6 bases from J, the junction contained 5 bases not matched to a gene. This CDR3 has 14 amino acids. CDR1 and CDR2 from the germline V gene are SEHNR and FQNEAQ (reference sequence). The CDR3 DNA follows: TGTGCCAGCAGTTCTGGGACAGGGCATGAAAAACTGTTTTTT. Translation: CASSSGTGHEKLFF.

This rearrangement joins TRBV6-4 to TRBJ2-2; D is possibly TRBD2 (5 bases). Trimming took off 8 bases at V and 2 bases at J, with 12 bases between the two ends. The CDR3 sequence is 14 residues long. Germline CDR1 MRHNA, CDR2 SNTAGT. In nucleotides, the CDR3 is TGTGCCAGCGCATATAGCGCCAACACCGGGGAGCTGTTTTTT. Translation gives CASAYSANTGELFF.

This clone was picked up a small number of times. The J gene is TRBJ1-5, the V gene TRBV4-1; D not resolved. The CDR3 has 16 amino acids. Trimming cost V 1 base and J 0 bases, with 10 bases left between them. CDR1 is MGHRA, CDR2 YSYEKL, per germline. The CDR3 coding sequence is TGCGCCAGCAGCCAAGCAGGAATTGGTAGCAATCAGCCCCAGCATTTT. Its protein is CASSQAGIGSNQPQHF.

The chain uses TRBV6-5 and TRBJ2-7, with a possible D match to TRBD1 (6 bases). CDR3 length: 15 residues. CDR1 MNHEY and CDR2 SVGAGI come from the germline V gene. Trimming pared 2 bases from V and 5 bases from J, leaving 16 bases between. The CDR3 here is CASSYTPGVFDEQYF. CDR3 coding DNA: TGTGCCAGCAGTTACACCCCAGGGGTCTTCGACGAGCAGTACTTC.

The chain carries TRBV5-4 and TRBJ1-3, with D uncertain. Trimming stripped 0 bases from V and 0 bases from J, with 4 bases between. The CDR3 contains 14 residues. From germline, CDR1 is SGHNT and CDR2 YYREEE (reference sequence). CDR3 protein: CASSLAGSGNTIYF. In nucleotides, the CDR3 is TGTGCCAGCAGCTTGGCGGGCTCTGGAAACACCATATATTTT.